Following are 20 T cell receptor beta chains from one sample sequenced in a study of T cell responses to AZD1222 COVID-19 vaccine. Using immunoSEQ multiplex PCR, the repertoire was profiled, and TCRdb retains in-frame clones only, with some absent. Of 95,000 or so clones in the sample, about nine tenths are singletons; the top ten hold around 8%. The starting material was peripheral blood, obtained 28 days after the second AZD1222 dose. The receptors stem from an adult who received the AZD1222 COVID-19 vaccine.

The genes are TRBV3-1 (or the pseudogene TRBV3-2) and TRBJ2-3, with 7 bases matching TRBD2. CDR1 is LGHDT and CDR2 is YNNKEL in the germline V gene (reference sequence). The V gene end was trimmed by 4 bases and the J gene end by 4 bases; junction bases not matched to a gene: 17. The CDR3 is 18 amino acids. The chain's CDR3 is CASSRRKSGTGSADTQYF. The DNA for the CDR3 is TGTGCCAGCAGCCGGAGGAAGAGCGGGACCGGCTCGGCAGATACGCAGTATTTT.

This chain connects TRBV14 to TRBJ2-1; 9 bases line up with TRBD2. This CDR3 comprises 14 residues. Per the germline V gene, CDR1 is SGHDN and CDR2 is FVKESK. V was pared by 5 bases and J by 6 bases, with 5 bases of the junction left unmatched. Written as DNA, the CDR3 is TGTGCCAGCAGCACCGGGACTAGCAGCAATGAGCAGTTCTTC. Amino acid sequence: CASSTGTSSNEQFF.

The V and J genes are TRBV24-1 and TRBJ1-5, with a weak D call TRBD1 (5 bases). Trimming took 4 bases from V and 5 from J, leaving 8 bases between them. Germline CDR1 KGHDR, CDR2 SFDVKD. The CDR3 extends over 13 amino acids. For the CDR3, the DNA is TGTGCCACCAGTGAAAGAGGGGATCAGCCCCAGCATTTT. Its protein product is CATSERGDQPQHF.

The CDR3 region is CASSWALAGPLNEQFF. Here the CDR3 DNA reads TGTGCCAGCAGTTGGGCCCTAGCGGGCCCTCTGAATGAGCAGTTCTTC. The gene calls are TRBV2 and TRBJ2-1; 8 bases agree with TRBD2. The CDR3 runs to 16 residues. Germline CDR1 SNHLY, CDR2 FYNNEI. The V gene end was trimmed by 5 bases and the J gene end by 7 bases; junction bases not matched to a gene: 13.

This sequence joins TRBV4-1 and TRBJ1-6; D is undetermined. Germline CDR1 and CDR2: MGHRA and YSYEKL. Between the trimmed V and J ends, which lost 1 base and 1 base, there was a span of 8 bases. The length of the CDR3 is 16 residues. The chain's CDR3 is CASSQGEGSYNSPLHF. The CDR3 DNA reads TGCGCCAGCAGCCAAGGGGAGGGATCCTATAATTCACCCCTCCACTTT.

This chain connects TRBV10-2 to TRBJ2-1; D is unclear. The ends were cut back, 0 bases at V and 1 base at J, with 10 bases in the middle. The CDR3 has 16 residues. CDR1 is WSHSY and CDR2 is SAAADI in the germline V gene. Here the CDR3 reads CASSESWGRSYNEQFF. DNA of the CDR3: TGCGCCAGCAGTGAGTCGTGGGGTAGATCCTACAATGAGCAGTTCTTC.

This rearrangement joins TRBV28 to TRBJ1-1; D possibly corresponds to TRBD1 (5 bases). CDR1 is MDHEN, CDR2 SYDVKM, per germline. V lost 5 bases and J 10 bases, leaving 17 bases between the germline ends. The CDR3 is 13 residues long. The CDR3: CASSPRGGAPAFF. In nucleotides, the CDR3 is TGTGCCAGCAGTCCGCGGGGCGGGGCTCCAGCTTTCTTT.

This chain joins TRBV6-4 and TRBJ2-3; maybe TRBD1 (5 bases). Trimming stripped 0 bases from V and 3 bases from J, with 10 bases between. The germline V gene has CDR1 MRHNA and CDR2 SNTAGT. The CDR3 is made up of 15 amino acids. As DNA, the CDR3 is TGTGCCAGCAGTGACTCGCAGGGATCGACAGATACGCAGTATTTT. Residues: CASSDSQGSTDTQYF.

The chain recombines TRBV6-5 with TRBJ2-3, with 7 bases lining up with TRBD2. The V gene end was trimmed by 8 bases and the J gene end by 1 base; junction bases not matched to a gene: 6. CDR1 and CDR2 from the germline V gene are MNHEY and SVGAGI. CDR3 length equals 14 residues. This CDR3 reads CASGREWGTDTQYF. The CDR3 DNA sequence: TGTGCCAGCGGGCGGGAGTGGGGCACAGATACGCAGTATTTT.

The chain couples TRBV4-3 to TRBJ2-1; D perhaps matches TRBD2 (5 bases). Trimming stripped 0 bases from V and 2 bases from J, with 14 bases between. Germline-derived CDR1 and CDR2 are LGHNA and YSLEER. This CDR3 region has 17 residues. This chain's CDR3 is CASSQEGAGGPYNEQFF. In DNA, the CDR3 is TGCGCCAGCAGCCAAGAGGGTGCCGGAGGCCCCTACAATGAGCAGTTCTTC.

The table lists this clone with a few counts. V is TRBV7-9 and J is TRBJ2-7; D is ambiguous. Germline V CDR1 and CDR2: SEHNR, FQNEAQ (reference sequence). V lost 1 base and J lost 4, with 5 bases in between. The CDR3 is 12 amino acids. The CDR3 DNA reads as TGTGCCAGCAGCTTAGATGAATACGAGCAGTACTTC. Protein product: CASSLDEYEQYF.

The chain carries TRBV9 and TRBJ2-3; maybe TRBD2 (7 bases). This CDR3 has 16 residues. Germline assignment: CDR1 SGDLS and CDR2 YYNGEE. V lost 0 bases to trimming and J lost 2 bases, with 13 bases between them. CDR3: CASSVGEGTYTDTQYF. The CDR3 coding sequence is TGTGCCAGCAGCGTAGGGGAGGGGACATACACAGATACGCAGTATTTT.

The J gene is TRBJ1-4, the V gene TRBV5-1; D call uncertain. V lost 4 bases and J lost 5, with 15 bases in between. The CDR3 is 15 amino acids. Germline-derived CDR1 and CDR2 are SGHRS and YFSETQ. In DNA, the CDR3 is TGCGCCAGCAGCACGTCGGGAGGAAGGAATGAAAAACTGTTTTTT. It yields the protein CASSTSGGRNEKLFF. The whole variable domain, remainder taken from reference TRBV5-1 and TRBJ1-4, is KAGVTQTPRYLIKTRGQQVTLSCSPISGHRSVSWYQQTPGQGLQFLFEYFSETQRNKGNFPGRFSGRQFSNSRSEMNVSTLELGDSALYLCASSTSGGRNEKLFFGSGTQLSVL.

The chain recombines TRBV11-2 with TRBJ2-3; 10 bases line up with TRBD1. V dropped 9 bases and J dropped 1; count of bases not matched to a gene: 7. The CDR3 totals 15 residues. Germline V gives CDR1 SGHAT, CDR2 FQNNGV. The CDR3 here is CASTAGTGGTDTQYF. The CDR3 region has the DNA TGTGCCAGTACGGCCGGGACAGGGGGCACAGATACGCAGTATTTT.

This chain links TRBV27 with TRBJ2-2; the D gene is possibly TRBD2 (6 bases). The germline V gene encodes CDR1 MNHEY and CDR2 SMNVEV (reference sequence). The CDR3 extends over 15 amino acids. Trimming shortened V by 4 bases and J by 4 bases, and 13 bases separated the two germline ends. The CDR3 DNA reads as TGTGCCAGCAGTTCCAACCGGGACTCCACCGGGGAGCTGTTTTTT. Translation gives CASSSNRDSTGELFF.

The V call is TRBV30, the J call TRBJ1-3; D might be TRBD1 (6 bases). The length of the CDR3 is 14 residues. V lost 4 bases to trimming and J lost 1 base, with 11 bases between them. CDR1 is GTSNPN, CDR2 SVGIG, per germline (reference sequence). CDR3 protein: CAWTLTGSGNTIYF. The CDR3 nucleotides are TGTGCCTGGACCTTGACAGGATCTGGAAACACCATATATTTT. The full variable domain, in which reference TRBV30 and TRBJ1-3 provide the parts outside the CDR3, is SQTIHQWPATLVQPVGSPLSLECTVEGTSNPNLYWYRQAAGRGLQLLFYSVGIGQISSEVPQNLSASRPQDRQFILSSKKLLLSDSGFYLCAWTLTGSGNTIYFGEGSWLTVV.

This clone was counted once. J is TRBJ2-3 and V is TRBV7-2; 14 bases align to TRBD2. Trimming cost V 4 bases and J 4 bases; bases outside gene matches: 1. CDR3 length equals 15 residues. Germline V gene data show CDR1 as SGHTA and CDR2 as FQGNSA. The CDR3 sequence: CASSSTSGRADTQYF. In nucleotides, the CDR3 is TGTGCCAGCAGCTCGACTAGCGGGAGGGCAGATACGCAGTATTTT.

V and J are TRBV7-8 and TRBJ2-5, with TRBD1 as a possible D gene (6 bases). Germline CDR1 is SGHVS and CDR2 is FQNEAQ. With 5 bases removed from V and 5 bases from J, the gap between germline ends came to 18 bases. The CDR3 loop spans 15 amino acids. The CDR3 DNA reads as TGTGCCAGCAGCCCCCTAAGTGGGGGCAGGGAGACCCAGTACTTC. It codes for CASSPLSGGRETQYF.

The chain uses TRBV2 and TRBJ2-1, with D perhaps being TRBD1 or TRBD2 (5 bases each). The CDR3 has 14 residues. V was clipped by 6 bases and J by 6 bases, with 15 bases between them. Germline CDR1 and CDR2: SNHLY and FYNNEI. The CDR3 spells CASRQESGPNEQFF. The CDR3 DNA follows: TGTGCCAGCAGACAGGAGTCGGGGCCCAATGAGCAGTTCTTC.

V gene TRBV4-3 combines with J gene TRBJ1-1; the match to TRBD1 covers 7 bases. The germline V gene encodes CDR1 LGHNA and CDR2 YSLEER. V shed 2 bases, J shed 7 bases, and the junction held 4 bases outside the gene matches. The length of the CDR3 is 13 residues. The CDR3 protein is CASSQPGTDEAFF. In DNA form, the CDR3 reads TGCGCCAGCAGCCAACCCGGGACAGATGAAGCTTTCTTT.